The entry below describes one TCR beta chain. The source of the sample is a study of blood T cell repertoires in COVID-19. Study information: There were acute and convalescent COVID-19 samples, and they came from the United States, Italy and Spain. From T cells, B-cell-depleted T cells, or PBMCs came the material, which was cDNA or gDNA.

CDR1 SGHRS and CDR2 YFSETQ come from the germline V gene. The trim removed 6 bases at V and 5 bases at J, leaving 4 bases unmatched. This CDR3 is 13 amino acids long. The assay was immunoSEQ multiplex PCR, and TCRdb's table has in-frame clones only and misses some. Among about 200,000 clones, approximately 82% were seen once, and the ten largest hold approximately 15%. Clinical history reported by participants formed the basis on which cohorts were assigned. The sequenced material came from PBMCs or T cells enriched from blood (not recorded which). This TCR was recovered from a man between 35 and 55 years old who had recovered from COVID-19. The chain recombines TRBV5-1 with TRBJ2-5, with 10 bases fitting TRBD2. The CDR3 protein is CASTSGGPETQYF. In nucleotides, the CDR3 is TGCGCCAGCACTAGCGGGGGTCCGGAGACCCAGTACTTC.